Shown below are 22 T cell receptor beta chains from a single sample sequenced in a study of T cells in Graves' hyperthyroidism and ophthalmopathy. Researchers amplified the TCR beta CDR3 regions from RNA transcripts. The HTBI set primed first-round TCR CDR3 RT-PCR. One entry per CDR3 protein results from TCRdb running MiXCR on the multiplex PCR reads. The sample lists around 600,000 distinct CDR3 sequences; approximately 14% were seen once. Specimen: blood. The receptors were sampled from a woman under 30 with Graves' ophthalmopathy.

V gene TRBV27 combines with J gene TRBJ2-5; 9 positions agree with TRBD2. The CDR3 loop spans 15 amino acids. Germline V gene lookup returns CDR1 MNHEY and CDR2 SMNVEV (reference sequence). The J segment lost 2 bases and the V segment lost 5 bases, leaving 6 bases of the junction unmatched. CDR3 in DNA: TGTGCCAGCAGTGATAGCGGGAGCACTCAAGAGACCCAGTACTTC. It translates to CASSDSGSTQETQYF.

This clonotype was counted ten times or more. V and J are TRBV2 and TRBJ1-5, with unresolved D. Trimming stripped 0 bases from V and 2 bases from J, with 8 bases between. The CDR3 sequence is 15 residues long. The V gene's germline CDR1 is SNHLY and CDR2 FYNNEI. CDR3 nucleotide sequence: TGTGCCAGCAGTGAAGCAGGGCCCCGCAATCAGCCCCAGCATTTT. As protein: CASSEAGPRNQPQHF.

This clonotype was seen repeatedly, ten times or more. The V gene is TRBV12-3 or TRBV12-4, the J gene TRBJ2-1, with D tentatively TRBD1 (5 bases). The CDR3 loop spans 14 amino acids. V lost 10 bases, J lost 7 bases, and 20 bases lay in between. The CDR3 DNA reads TGTGCCATCCGACTCAGGGCTATCAAAAATGAGCAGTTCTTC. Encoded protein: CAIRLRAIKNEQFF.

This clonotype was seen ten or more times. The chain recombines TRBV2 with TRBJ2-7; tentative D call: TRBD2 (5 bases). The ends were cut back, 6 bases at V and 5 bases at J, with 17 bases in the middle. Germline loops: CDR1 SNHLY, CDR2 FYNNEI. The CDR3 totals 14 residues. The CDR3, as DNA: TGTGCCAGCAGAACTAGATATATGGGCCACGAGCAGTACTTC. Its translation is CASRTRYMGHEQYF.

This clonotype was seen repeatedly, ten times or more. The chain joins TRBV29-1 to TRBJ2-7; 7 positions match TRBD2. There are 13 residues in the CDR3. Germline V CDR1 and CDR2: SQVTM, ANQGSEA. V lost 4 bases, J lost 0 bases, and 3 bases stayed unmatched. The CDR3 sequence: CSVGEGTSYEQYF. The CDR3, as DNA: TGCAGCGTTGGGGAGGGGACCTCCTACGAGCAGTACTTC.

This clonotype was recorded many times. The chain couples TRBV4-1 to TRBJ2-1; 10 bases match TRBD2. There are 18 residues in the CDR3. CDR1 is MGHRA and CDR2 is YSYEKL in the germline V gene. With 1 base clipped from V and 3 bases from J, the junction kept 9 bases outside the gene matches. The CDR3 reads CASSQADFLAGGYNEQFF. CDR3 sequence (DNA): TGCGCCAGCAGCCAAGCAGACTTTTTAGCGGGAGGCTACAATGAGCAGTTCTTC.

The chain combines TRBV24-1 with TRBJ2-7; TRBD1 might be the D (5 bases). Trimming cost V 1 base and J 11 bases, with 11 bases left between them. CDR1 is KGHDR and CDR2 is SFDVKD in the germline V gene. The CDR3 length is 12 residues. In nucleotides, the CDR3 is TGTGCCACCAGTGATTTCAGGGATCGAGAGTACTTC. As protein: CATSDFRDREYF.

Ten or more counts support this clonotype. The CDR3 DNA reads TGCAGTGCTAGGGTTAGCGGGAGGGTCACCGGGGAGCTGTTTTTT. As protein: CSARVSGRVTGELFF. This chain connects TRBV20-1 to TRBJ2-2; 11 nucleotides match TRBD2. CDR3 length: 15 residues. Germline trimming cut 3 bases from V and 4 bases from J; bases unmatched to any gene: 4. Germline CDR1 DFQATT, CDR2 SNEGSKA (reference sequence).

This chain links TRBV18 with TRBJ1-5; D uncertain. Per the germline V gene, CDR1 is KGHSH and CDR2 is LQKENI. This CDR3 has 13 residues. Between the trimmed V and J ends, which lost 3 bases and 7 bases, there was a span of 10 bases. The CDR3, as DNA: TGTGCCAGCTCACCGCGGACGGACCAGCCCCAGCATTTT. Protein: CASSPRTDQPQHF.

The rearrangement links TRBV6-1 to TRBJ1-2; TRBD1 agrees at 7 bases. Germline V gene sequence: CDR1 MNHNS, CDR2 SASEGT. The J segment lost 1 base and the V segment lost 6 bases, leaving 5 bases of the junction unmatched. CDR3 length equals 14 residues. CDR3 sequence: CASRRDSVNYGYTF. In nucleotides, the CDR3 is TGTGCCAGCAGGCGGGACAGTGTTAACTATGGCTACACCTTC.

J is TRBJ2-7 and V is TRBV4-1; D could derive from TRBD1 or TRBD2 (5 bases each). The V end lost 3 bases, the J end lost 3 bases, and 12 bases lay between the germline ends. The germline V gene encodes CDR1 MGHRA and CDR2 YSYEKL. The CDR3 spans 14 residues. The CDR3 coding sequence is TGCGCCAGCAGCCAGCCGGGACGGAGCTACGAGCAGTACTTC. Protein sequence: CASSQPGRSYEQYF.

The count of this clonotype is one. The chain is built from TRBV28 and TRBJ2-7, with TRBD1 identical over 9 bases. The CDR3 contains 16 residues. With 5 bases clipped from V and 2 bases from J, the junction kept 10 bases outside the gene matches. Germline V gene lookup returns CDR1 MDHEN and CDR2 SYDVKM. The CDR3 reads CASSHYSGTGTYEQYF. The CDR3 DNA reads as TGTGCCAGCAGTCACTACTCCGGGACAGGGACCTACGAGCAGTACTTC.

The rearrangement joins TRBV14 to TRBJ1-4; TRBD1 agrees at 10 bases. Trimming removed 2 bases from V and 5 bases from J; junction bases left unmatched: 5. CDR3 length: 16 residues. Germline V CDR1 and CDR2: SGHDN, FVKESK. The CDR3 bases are TGTGCCAGCAGCCAATGGTGGGGACAGGGGAATGAAAAACTGTTTTTT. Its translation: CASSQWWGQGNEKLFF.

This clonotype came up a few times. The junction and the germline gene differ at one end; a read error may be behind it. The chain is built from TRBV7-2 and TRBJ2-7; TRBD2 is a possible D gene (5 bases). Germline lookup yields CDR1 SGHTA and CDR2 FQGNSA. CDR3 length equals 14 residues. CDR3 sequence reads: CAGSLAQDSYEQYF. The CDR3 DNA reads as TGTGCCGGCAGCTTAGCGCAGGACTCCTACGAGCAGTACTTC.

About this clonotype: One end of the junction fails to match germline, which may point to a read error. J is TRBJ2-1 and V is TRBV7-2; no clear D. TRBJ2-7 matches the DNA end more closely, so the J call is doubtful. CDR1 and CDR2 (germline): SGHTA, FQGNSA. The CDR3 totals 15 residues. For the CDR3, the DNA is TGCGCCAGCAGCCAAGAGCAGAGCTCCTACAATGAGCAGTACTTC. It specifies CASSQEQSSYNEQYF.

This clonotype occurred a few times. This CDR3 is CASSTRGLRGPHEQFF. CDR3 nucleotide sequence: TGTGCCAGCAGCACTCGCGGACTACGCGGTCCGCATGAGCAGTTCTTC. This chain uses TRBV14 with TRBJ2-1, with D possibly being TRBD2 (6 bases). The length of the CDR3 is 16 residues. With 5 bases removed from V and 8 bases from J, the gap between germline ends came to 22 bases. CDR1 SGHDN and CDR2 FVKESK come from the germline V gene.

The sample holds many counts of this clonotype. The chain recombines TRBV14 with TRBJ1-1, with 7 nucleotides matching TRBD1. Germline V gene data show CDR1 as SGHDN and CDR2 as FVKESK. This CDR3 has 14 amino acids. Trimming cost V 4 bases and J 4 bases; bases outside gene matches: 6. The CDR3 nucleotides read TGTGCCAGCAGCCTTACGACAGGGAGCACTGAAGCTTTCTTT. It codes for CASSLTTGSTEAFF.

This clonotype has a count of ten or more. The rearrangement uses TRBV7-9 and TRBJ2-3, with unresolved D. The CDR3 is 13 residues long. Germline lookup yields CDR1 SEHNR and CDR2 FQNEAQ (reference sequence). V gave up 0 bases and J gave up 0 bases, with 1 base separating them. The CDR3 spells CASSLASTDTQYF. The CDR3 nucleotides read TGTGCCAGCAGCTTAGCTAGCACAGATACGCAGTATTTT.

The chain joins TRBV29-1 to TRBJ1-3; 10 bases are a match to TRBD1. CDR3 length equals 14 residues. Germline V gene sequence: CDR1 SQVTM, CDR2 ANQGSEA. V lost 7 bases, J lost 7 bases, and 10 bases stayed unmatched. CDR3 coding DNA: TGCAGCGCCGGGACAGGGGAAGGCCCGAACACCATATATTTT. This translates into CSAGTGEGPNTIYF.

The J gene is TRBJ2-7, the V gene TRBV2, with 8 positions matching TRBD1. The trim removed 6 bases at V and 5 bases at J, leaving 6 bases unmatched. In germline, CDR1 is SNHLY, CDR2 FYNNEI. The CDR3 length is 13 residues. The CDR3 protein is CASSKDRGDEQYF. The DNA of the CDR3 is TGTGCCAGCAGCAAAGACAGGGGCGACGAGCAGTACTTC.

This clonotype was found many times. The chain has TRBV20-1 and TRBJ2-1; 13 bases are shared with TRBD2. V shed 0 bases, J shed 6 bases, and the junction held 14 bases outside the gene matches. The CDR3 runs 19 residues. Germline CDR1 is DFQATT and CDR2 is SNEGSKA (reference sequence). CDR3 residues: CSARDPPGLAGVIRNEQFF. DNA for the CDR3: TGCAGTGCTAGAGATCCCCCCGGACTAGCGGGAGTGATACGCAATGAGCAGTTCTTC.

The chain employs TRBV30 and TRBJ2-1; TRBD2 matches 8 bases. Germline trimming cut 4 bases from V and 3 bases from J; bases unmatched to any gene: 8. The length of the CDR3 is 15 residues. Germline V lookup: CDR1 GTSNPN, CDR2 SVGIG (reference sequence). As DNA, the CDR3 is TGTGCCTGGAATAGCGGGATAGCTATCTACAATGAGCAGTTCTTC. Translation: CAWNSGIAIYNEQFF.